The 18 T cell receptor beta chains given below trace back to one sample, sequenced in a study of cytomegalovirus exposure and HLA in healthy donors. PCR was performed using 60 Vbeta and 13 Jbeta primers. Repertoires were generated with immunoSEQ multiplex PCR, while TCRdb's copy carries only in-frame clones and drops some. The sample lists about 100,000 clones, about 80% occurring once. Sequencing was done on a sample of PBMCs. The receptors stem from a woman in her 40s in good health and CMV-seronegative.

The gene calls are TRBV5-1 and TRBJ2-3; no firm D call. Germline CDR1 SGHRS, CDR2 YFSETQ. The ends were cut back, 1 base at V and 0 bases at J, with 12 bases in the middle. The CDR3 is made up of 16 amino acids. The CDR3 DNA reads as TGCGCCAGCAGCTTGACGTACAGTACTAGCACAGATACGCAGTATTTT. It translates to CASSLTYSTSTDTQYF.

This clone was detected only a few times. The chain combines TRBV6-6 with TRBJ2-7; 7 bases fit TRBD1. V lost 4 bases, J lost 4 bases, and 7 bases stayed unmatched. CDR3 length equals 14 residues. Germline CDR1 reads MNHNY; CDR2 reads SVGAGI (reference sequence). The CDR3 spells CASSSPGQLYEQYF. The CDR3 bases are TGTGCCAGCAGTTCTCCGGGACAGCTTTACGAGCAGTACTTC.

The chain employs TRBV29-1 and TRBJ2-2; TRBD2 might be the D (6 bases). The V and J ends lost 4 bases and 1 base respectively, with 10 bases between them. Germline V lookup: CDR1 SQVTM, CDR2 ANQGSEA. This CDR3 is built from 14 residues. CDR3 sequence (DNA): TGCAGCGTTGTTGTAGCGGTGAACACCGGGGAGCTGTTTTTT. Its protein is CSVVVAVNTGELFF.

This clone was seen more than once but under ten times. Here the CDR3 DNA reads TGTGCCAGCAGCTACTTTGGACTAGCGGCAGGAGGCATTCAGTACTTC. This encodes CASSYFGLAAGGIQYF. The rearrangement links TRBV7-2 to TRBJ2-4; the match to TRBD2 covers 10 bases. Looked up from germline, CDR1 is SGHTA and CDR2 is FQGNSA. There are 16 residues in the CDR3. Trimming removed 4 bases from V and 9 bases from J; junction bases left unmatched: 12.

This clone appeared once. CDR3 nucleotides: TGTGCCAGCAGCTTAAGACCGGGAGGACCCTACGAGCAGTACTTC. It translates to CASSLRPGGPYEQYF. The chain uses TRBV7-2 and TRBJ2-7; 7 nucleotides line up with TRBD2. The CDR3 is 15 residues long. Per germline, CDR1 SGHTA and CDR2 FQGNSA. The V segment lost 2 bases and the J segment 2 bases; nucleotides outside the gene matches: 6.

This clone was picked up a small number of times. The chain is built from TRBV29-1 and TRBJ2-5; perhaps TRBD2 as D (6 bases). Looked up from germline, CDR1 is SQVTM and CDR2 is ANQGSEA. The CDR3 runs to 15 residues. V dropped 3 bases and J dropped 1 base, with 15 bases sitting between them. The CDR3 protein is CSVEGGRLVQETQYF. CDR3 DNA: TGCAGCGTTGAGGGAGGACGGCTAGTCCAAGAGACCCAGTACTTC.

The chain links TRBV19 to TRBJ1-5; tentative D call: TRBD1 (5 bases). Trimming pared 3 bases from V and 8 bases from J, leaving 11 bases between. The CDR3 contains 13 residues. Germline values: CDR1 LNHDA, CDR2 SQIVND (reference sequence). The CDR3 reads CASSIDDSKPQHF. In DNA form, the CDR3 reads TGTGCCAGTAGTATCGACGACAGTAAGCCCCAGCATTTT.

This clone was recorded once. V usage is TRBV7-2 and J usage is TRBJ2-7; 7 positions agree with TRBD1. V lost 2 bases, J lost 9 bases, and 4 bases stayed unmatched. Germline V gene lookup returns CDR1 SGHTA and CDR2 FQGNSA. The CDR3 spans 12 residues. As DNA, the CDR3 is TGTGCCAGCAGCTTAAACAGGGGCGGGCAGTACTTC. This gives the protein CASSLNRGGQYF.

This chain connects TRBV2 to TRBJ1-2; D gene uncertain. V shed 8 bases and J shed 4 bases, with 17 bases lying between them. CDR1 SNHLY and CDR2 FYNNEI come from the germline V gene. The CDR3 is made up of 14 amino acids. The CDR3 protein is CASAGPLTGYGYTF. Written as DNA, the CDR3 is TGTGCCAGCGCGGGCCCACTCACCGGCTATGGCTACACCTTC.

As DNA, the CDR3 is TGTGCCAGCAGCTTATCAGCGGGGGGAAGCACAGATACGCAGTATTTT. Its translation is CASSLSAGGSTDTQYF. The chain employs TRBV7-2 and TRBJ2-3; the match to TRBD2 covers 9 bases. The germline V gene encodes CDR1 SGHTA and CDR2 FQGNSA. After removal of 2 bases from V and 0 bases from J, the junction contained 3 bases not matched to a gene. This CDR3 has 16 residues. Together with reference TRBV7-2 and TRBJ2-3, the CDR3 gives the full variable domain: GAGVSQSPSNKVTEKGKDVELRCDPISGHTALYWYRQSLGQGLEFLIYFQGNSAPDKSGLPSDRFSAERTGGSVSTLTIQRTQQEDSAVYLCASSLSAGGSTDTQYFGPGTRLTVL.

The chain combines TRBV7-9 with TRBJ2-1; 11 positions agree with TRBD2. The germline V gene has CDR1 SEHNR and CDR2 FQNEAQ (reference sequence). The junction had 8 bases not matched to a gene; V was cut back by 3 bases and J by 7 bases. The CDR3 has 16 residues. CDR3 protein: CASSLQTSGRRNEQFF. CDR3 sequence (DNA): TGTGCCAGCAGCTTGCAAACTAGCGGGAGACGGAATGAGCAGTTCTTC.

The chain recombines TRBV5-1 with TRBJ2-1; D possibly corresponds to TRBD1 (6 bases). This CDR3 has 12 amino acids. Trimming took off 7 bases at V and 4 bases at J, with 9 bases between the two ends. Germline CDR1 SGHRS, CDR2 YFSETQ. The CDR3 sequence is CASGRGYNEQFF. Written as DNA, the CDR3 is TGCGCCAGCGGCAGGGGTTACAATGAGCAGTTCTTC.

V gene TRBV15 combines with J gene TRBJ2-7; 10 nucleotides match TRBD1. V lost 1 base, J lost 0 bases, and 3 bases stayed unmatched. The V gene's germline CDR1 is LNHNV and CDR2 YYDKDF (reference sequence). The CDR3 totals 16 residues. For the CDR3, the DNA is TGTGCCACCAGCAGAGTAGGGACAGGGGTCTCCTACGAGCAGTACTTC. Its protein product is CATSRVGTGVSYEQYF.

The rearrangement joins TRBV28 to TRBJ2-5; D gene unclear. The J call may be mistaken, given a closer DNA end match to TRBJ2-7. The germline V gene encodes CDR1 MDHEN and CDR2 SYDVKM. The CDR3 contains 12 residues. CDR3: CASSLNWSEQYF. The CDR3 DNA reads as TGTGCCAGCAGTTTAAATTGGAGCGAGCAGTACTTC.

In this sample, this clone turned up a few times. The chain is built from TRBV29-1 and TRBJ1-4, with D possibly matching TRBD1 (6 bases). The germline CDR1 and CDR2 sequences are SQVTM and ANQGSEA. Trimming left V 5 bases short and J 0 bases short, with 7 bases between. The CDR3 extends over 13 amino acids. This chain's CDR3 is CSVTGTTNEKLFF. Written as DNA, the CDR3 is TGCAGCGTTACAGGGACAACTAATGAAAAACTGTTTTTT.

The chain couples TRBV18 to TRBJ1-4; D may be TRBD1 (6 bases). This CDR3 has 15 amino acids. V lost 2 bases and J lost 7, with 14 bases in between. The germline V gene encodes CDR1 KGHSH and CDR2 LQKENI. DNA for the CDR3: TGTGCCAGCTCACCAGCCTCAGGGGCGTCTGAAAAACTGTTTTTT. This translates into CASSPASGASEKLFF.

CDR3 amino acids: CATSFGQSKYEQYF. The CDR3 DNA reads as TGTGCCACCTCATTTGGACAGTCTAAGTACGAGCAGTACTTC. This sequence joins TRBV13 and TRBJ2-7, with D maybe TRBD1 (6 bases). CDR3 size: 14 residues. Between the trimmed V and J ends, which lost 10 bases and 4 bases, there was a span of 20 bases. The germline V gene encodes CDR1 PRHDT and CDR2 FYEKMQ (reference sequence).

This clone has only a few counts. The CDR3 DNA reads as TGTGCCAGCAGCCACACAGGGGCAGCTTTCTTT. Its protein product is CASSHTGAAFF. The J gene is TRBJ1-1, the V gene TRBV11-2; 7 bases align to TRBD1. The CDR3 covers 11 residues. V shed 5 bases and J 10 bases; nucleotides not matched to a gene: 4. The germline CDR1 and CDR2 sequences are SGHAT and FQNNGV. Full variable domain (remainder filled in from reference TRBV11-2 and TRBJ1-1): EAGVAQSPRYKIIEKRQSVAFWCNPISGHATLYWYQQILGQGPKLLIQFQNNGVVDDSQLPKDRFSAERLKGVDSTLKIQPAKLEDSAVYLCASSHTGAAFFGQGTRLTVV.